This T cell receptor beta chain was observed in a study of blood T cell repertoires in COVID-19. Study details: Some COVID-19 samples were acute and others convalescent; all came from the United States, Italy and Spain. In each case, the material was cDNA or gDNA derived from T cells, B-cell-depleted T cells, or PBMCs.

Original data processing: Researchers report that nucleated cell counts were estimated from reference gene primer amplification. Using immunoSEQ multiplex PCR, the repertoire was profiled, and TCRdb retains in-frame clones only, with some absent. V and J calls and clone size come straight from that table; D and trimming were deduced from the DNA. The data hold 120,000 to 150,000 clones, with approximately 89% observed a single time. Germline loops: CDR1 GTSNPN, CDR2 SVGIG (reference sequence). This CDR3 is built from 15 residues. Trimming took off 0 bases at V and 3 bases at J, with 14 bases between the two ends.

This chain uses TRBV30 with TRBJ1-2; no reliable D call. Sequencing was carried out using peripheral blood. The origin of this receptor is a human donor in a cohort sampled during active COVID-19. The CDR3 DNA sequence: TGTGCCTGGAGTGTGGTGGCGGATCCGTACTATGGCTACACCTTC. It translates to CAWSVVADPYYGYTF.